The rows below give T cell receptor beta chains drawn from one sample of a study of T cell responses to AZD1222 COVID-19 vaccine. Only in-frame clones appear in the TCRdb table, and some are missing; sequencing was by immunoSEQ multiplex PCR. The repertoire includes roughly 150,000 clones, approximately 90% of them detected once, and about 1.4% sits in the top ten. The material sequenced was peripheral blood, taken 28 days after the second AZD1222 dose. These receptors were taken from an adult who received the AZD1222 COVID-19 vaccine. Each CDR3 is given with its conserved first and last residue. D genes are given only for firm matches. Size is stated for part of the rows, as once, few or many counts, or as a class when the clone is expanded.

TGTGCCAGCAGCTATTCCGAAGGGACTGAAGCTTTCTTT	CASSYSEGTEAFF	-	TRBV14	TRBJ1-1	-
TGTGCCAGCAGCGTAGGTGCGGGGTACTACTACAATGAGCAGTTCTTC	CASSVGAGYYYNEQFF	-	TRBV9	TRBJ2-1	-
TGTGCCAGCAGCTCTGGACTAGCGGGAGGAGAGACCCAGTACTTC	CASSSGLAGGETQYF	TRBD2	TRBV7-3	TRBJ2-5	-
TGTGCCAGCAGGATGGGGGGTTCCTACAATGAGCAGTTCTTC	CASRMGGSYNEQFF	-	TRBV7-6	TRBJ2-1	-
TGTGCCATCAGTGAGTTAGCCTACGAGCAGTACTTC	CAISELAYEQYF	-	TRBV10-3	TRBJ2-7	-
TGTGCCAGCAGCCCCACAAGGTTTGGGACAGAAATGAACACTGAAGCTTTCTTT	CASSPTRFGTEMNTEAFF	TRBD1	TRBV3-1/TRBV3-2	TRBJ1-1	-
TGTGCCAGCAGCCCCTCGGACTCTTCCTACAATGAGCAGTTCTTC	CASSPSDSSYNEQFF	-	TRBV9	TRBJ2-1	-
TGCGCCAGCAGCGGGGGGACGCGTTTAGGCAATGAGCAGTTCTTC	CASSGGTRLGNEQFF	-	TRBV5-1	TRBJ2-1	-
TGTGCCAGTAGTATTGGGCTAGCGGGATACGAGCAGTACTTC	CASSIGLAGYEQYF	TRBD2	TRBV19	TRBJ2-7	-
TGTGCCAGCAGGGGACAGTTGAACACTGAAGCTTTCTTT	CASRGQLNTEAFF	TRBD1	TRBV6-4	TRBJ1-1	-
TGTGCCAGCAGCCAGAGTACCGGGGAGCTGTTTTTT	CASSQSTGELFF	-	TRBV6-6	TRBJ2-2	once
TGCGCCAGCACCTTGGGCACTTACACCGGGGAGCTGTTTTTT	CASTLGTYTGELFF	-	TRBV4-1	TRBJ2-2	-
TGTGCCAGCTCACGCCCGTCTAACTATGGCTACACCTTC	CASSRPSNYGYTF	-	TRBV18	TRBJ1-2	-
TGTGCCAGCAGCTTAAGTGAGCTGTTTTTT	CASSLSELFF	-	TRBV11-2	TRBJ2-2	-
TGTGCCAGCAATAACGGGACTGAAGCTTTCTTT	CASNNGTEAFF	-	TRBV6-4	TRBJ1-1	once
TGTGCCAGTAGTATAGGTGGGGTGAACACTGAAGCTTTCTTT	CASSIGGVNTEAFF	-	TRBV19	TRBJ1-1	-
TGTGCCAGCAGTGAGAACCCAAGGACAGGGGGACGGTTCTTC	CASSENPRTGGRFF	TRBD1	TRBV6-4	TRBJ2-1	-
TGTGCCAGCAGTTTCTCCTACTGGGGCGAGCAGTACTTC	CASSFSYWGEQYF	-	TRBV12-3/TRBV12-4	TRBJ2-7	-
TGTGCCAGCAGTCGCCGACTAGCGGGAGACAATGAGCAGTTCTTC	CASSRRLAGDNEQFF	TRBD2	TRBV27	TRBJ2-1	-
TGTGCCAGCGGCGGGGGGCCGAACTACAATGAGCAGTTCTTC	CASGGGPNYNEQFF	TRBD2	TRBV3-1/TRBV3-2	TRBJ2-1	-
TGTGCCTGGAGTAACTATGGACAGGGACCTATCACCCTCCACTTT	CAWSNYGQGPITLHF	TRBD1	TRBV30	TRBJ1-6	-
TGTGCCAGCAGCTTGGTGGGACAGGGGGTAGGTGGCTACACCTTC	CASSLVGQGVGGYTF	TRBD1	TRBV5-6	TRBJ1-2	-
TGCGCCAGCAGCCAAGACTTAGGGAGGGGAGCCCAGAACACTGAAGCTTTCTTT	CASSQDLGRGAQNTEAFF	-	TRBV4-1	TRBJ1-1	-
TGTGCCAGCAGCTTAGGCGGACAGGGCTTTTACTCCTATAATTCACCCCTCCACTTT	CASSLGGQGFYSYNSPLHF	TRBD1	TRBV7-9	TRBJ1-6	-
TGTGCCAGCGTTGGCAGCCCATCCTACGAGCAGTACTTC	CASVGSPSYEQYF	-	TRBV6-5	TRBJ2-7	once
TGTGCCAGCAGCAAAGCCGAACGAGCGGGAGGAAGGGAGCAGTACTTC	CASSKAERAGGREQYF	-	TRBV21-1	TRBJ2-7	once
TGTGCCAGCAGTGAGAGGGTCGGGAATCAGCCCCAGCATTTT	CASSERVGNQPQHF	-	TRBV2	TRBJ1-5	once
TGTGCCAGCTCAGAGGGCGTGAACACTGAAGCTTTCTTT	CASSEGVNTEAFF	-	TRBV18	TRBJ1-1	-
TGCGCCAGCAGCCAAGGGCTAGCGGGAGGGCCGGGTGAGACCCAGTACTTC	CASSQGLAGGPGETQYF	TRBD2	TRBV4-1	TRBJ2-5	-
TGTGCTAGTGGTTTGGAAGGGGGATCTTATGGCTACACCTTC	CASGLEGGSYGYTF	-	TRBV12-5	TRBJ1-2	-
TGTGCCACCAGTGTACCCGCGGGGCGAGAAGAGACCCAGTACTTC	CATSVPAGREETQYF	-	TRBV24-1	TRBJ2-5	-
TGTGCCAGCAGTTGGATCGACAGGCCTTCACCCCTCCACTTT	CASSWIDRPSPLHF	-	TRBV27	TRBJ1-6	-
TGTGCCAGCAGCCGGCCGGGACAGGGTGTCGATGAGCAGTTCTTC	CASSRPGQGVDEQFF	TRBD1	TRBV14	TRBJ2-1	-
TGCAGTGCTAGTAGGCGGGAGATGACCGGGGAGCTGTTTTTT	CSASRREMTGELFF	TRBD2	TRBV20-1	TRBJ2-2	few
TGTGCCAGCTCACCCTTAGGTCAAGATCAGCCCCAGCATTTT	CASSPLGQDQPQHF	-	TRBV18	TRBJ1-5	-